Each of the 18 T cell receptor beta chains below was sequenced from the same sample in a study of cytomegalovirus exposure and HLA in healthy donors. 13 Jbeta primers and 60 Vbeta primers were used for the PCR. TCRdb's table, derived via immunoSEQ multiplex PCR, lists solely in-frame clones and lacks some. The table lists 190,000 or so clones, more than 65% of them singletons, with over 1.5% in the top ten. Sequencing used PBMCs. These receptors all come from a girl aged 10-17 years in good health and CMV-seropositive.

V usage is TRBV5-1 and J usage is TRBJ2-4, with TRBD2 identical over 11 bases. CDR3 length: 19 residues. The junction had 11 bases not matched to a gene; V was cut back by 0 bases and J by 3 bases. Germline loops: CDR1 SGHRS, CDR2 YFSETQ. The CDR3 spells CASSLVGLAGGPVKNIQYF. The CDR3 DNA follows: TGCGCCAGCAGCTTGGTTGGCCTAGCGGGGGGCCCCGTCAAAAACATTCAGTACTTC.

This rearrangement joins TRBV7-2 to TRBJ1-1, with TRBD1 identical over 11 bases. The V gene's germline CDR1 is SGHTA and CDR2 FQGNSA. The ends lost 5 bases at V and 10 bases at J; junction bases unmatched: 9. This CDR3 has 14 residues. The CDR3 loop is CASSGQGASLVAFF. Here the CDR3 DNA reads TGTGCCAGCAGCGGACAGGGGGCGAGTCTCGTAGCTTTCTTT.

CDR3 loop: CASSLGLGTQYF. Written as DNA, the CDR3 is TGTGCCAGCAGCCTTGGACTAGGAACGCAGTATTTT. The chain combines TRBV11-2 with TRBJ2-3; 7 bases are a match to TRBD2. Germline CDR1 SGHAT, CDR2 FQNNGV. The CDR3 spans 12 residues. V trimming: 5 bases; J trimming: 9 bases; junction bases outside the gene matches: 5. The entire variable domain, with the rest obtained from reference TRBV11-2 and TRBJ2-3, is as follows: EAGVAQSPRYKIIEKRQSVAFWCNPISGHATLYWYQQILGQGPKLLIQFQNNGVVDDSQLPKDRFSAERLKGVDSTLKIQPAKLEDSAVYLCASSLGLGTQYFGPGTRLTVL.

This chain connects TRBV6-6 to TRBJ1-5; D is undetermined. CDR1 and CDR2 (germline): MNHNY, SVGAGI (reference sequence). V lost 2 bases and J 5 bases, leaving 16 bases between the germline ends. This CDR3 spans 16 amino acids. CDR3 DNA: TGTGCCAGCAGTTACCCCCGGGCCCCCGGGGATCAGCCCCAGCATTTT. It codes for CASSYPRAPGDQPQHF.

Points on this clone: Given the absence of the conserved phenylalanine or tryptophan at the CDR3 end, a read error is likely. V and J are TRBV9 and TRBJ1-1; no definite D call. Trimming removed 4 bases at V and 0 bases at J, with 19 bases between. CDR1 is SGDLS and CDR2 is YYNGEE in the germline V gene. This CDR3 spans 17 amino acids. As DNA, the CDR3 is TGTGCCAGCAGCAGAGGCTTTCGGGCGGGGATGAACACTGAAGCTTTCCTT. This codes for CASSRGFRAGMNTEAFL.

The gene calls are TRBV5-5 and TRBJ1-5; the D gene is possibly TRBD1 (6 bases). The CDR3 is 15 amino acids. From germline, CDR1 is SGHKS and CDR2 YYEKEE (reference sequence). With 0 bases removed from V and 3 bases from J, the gap between germline ends came to 10 bases. The chain's CDR3 is CASSLETGINQPQHF. The CDR3 bases are TGTGCCAGCAGCTTGGAAACAGGGATCAATCAGCCCCAGCATTTT.

Note on this clone: At the DNA level, this CDR3 is encoded by other sequences in the same sample as well. The chain carries TRBV27 and TRBJ1-6; 9 nucleotides line up with TRBD1. CDR1 is MNHEY and CDR2 is SMNVEV in the germline V gene (reference sequence). The CDR3 spans 15 residues. J was trimmed by 7 bases and V by 0 bases; bases with no gene match: 1. The CDR3 nucleotides are TGTGCCAGCAGTTTATCGGACAGGGGAAATTCACCCCTCCACTTT. Translation: CASSLSDRGNSPLHF.

The rearrangement uses TRBV29-1 and TRBJ1-1; TRBD1 agrees at 8 bases. The CDR3 contains 16 residues. V gave up 5 bases and J gave up 5 bases; unmatched junction bases: 16. From germline, CDR1 is SQVTM and CDR2 ANQGSEA. CDR3 nucleotide sequence: TGCAGCGTTTCGCGTCAAACCGACAGGGGTAAGACTGAAGCTTTCTTT. The encoded protein is CSVSRQTDRGKTEAFF.

This rearrangement joins TRBV23-1 to TRBJ1-4, with 11 bases aligning to TRBD1. TRBV23-1 qualifies as an ORF whose function is uncertain. This CDR3 has 16 residues. The V and J ends lost 9 bases and 7 bases, in that order; junction bases with no gene match: 13. CDR3: CARGQGARAGGEKLFF. The CDR3 DNA reads TGCGCCAGAGGACAGGGGGCGCGAGCGGGGGGTGAAAAACTGTTTTTT.

The CDR3 region has the DNA TGTGCCAGCAGTTCGGTCGCGGGGGGAACCTACGAGCAGTACTTC. Translation: CASSSVAGGTYEQYF. V is TRBV6-5 and J is TRBJ2-7; 8 positions agree with TRBD2. Germline V gene sequence: CDR1 MNHEY, CDR2 SVGAGI. J gave up 2 bases and V 4 bases, and 7 bases lay outside the gene matches. CDR3 length equals 15 residues.

This clone was recorded only once. V gene TRBV7-2 combines with J gene TRBJ2-3; unclear D gene. Germline V gene sequence: CDR1 SGHTA, CDR2 FQGNSA. CDR3 length: 14 amino acids. Trimming left V 3 bases short and J 0 bases short, with 7 bases between. For the CDR3, the DNA is TGTGCCAGCAGCTTTGGCCAAAGCACAGATACGCAGTATTTT. As protein: CASSFGQSTDTQYF.

The V gene is TRBV4-3, the J gene TRBJ2-3; maybe TRBD1 (6 bases). Trimming shortened V by 3 bases and J by 0 bases, and 16 bases separated the two germline ends. This CDR3 region has 17 residues. Germline V gene data show CDR1 as LGHNA and CDR2 as YSLEER. The CDR3 reads CASSQKPEGESTDTQYF. The CDR3 coding sequence is TGCGCCAGCAGCCAGAAACCAGAGGGGGAGAGCACAGATACGCAGTATTTT.

The V call is TRBV5-1, the J call TRBJ2-1, with D perhaps matching TRBD1 (6 bases). Trimming shortened V by 6 bases and J by 4 bases, and 14 bases separated the two germline ends. CDR1 SGHRS and CDR2 YFSETQ come from the germline V gene. The CDR3 is made up of 14 amino acids. CDR3 region: CASTYRDTYNEQFF. For the CDR3, the DNA is TGCGCCAGCACATACCGGGACACGTACAATGAGCAGTTCTTC.

V is TRBV6-5 and J is TRBJ2-2; D possibly corresponds to TRBD2 (6 bases). This CDR3 has 16 amino acids. Looked up from germline, CDR1 is MNHEY and CDR2 is SVGAGI. The germline V and J ends were trimmed by 4 bases and 3 bases, with 15 bases remaining between them. CDR3 bases: TGTGCCAGCAGTTCTAACGGAGGGCCCGACACCGGGGAGCTGTTTTTT. It encodes CASSSNGGPDTGELFF.

There are a few counts of this clone. V gene TRBV10-2 combines with J gene TRBJ2-5; TRBD2 matches at 9 bases. V dropped 6 bases and J dropped 7; count of bases not matched to a gene: 9. Germline V lookup: CDR1 WSHSY, CDR2 SAAADI. The CDR3 spans 14 residues. The CDR3 DNA reads as TGCGCCAGCAGATCGGCTAGCGGGGAAGGGACCCAGTACTTC. Protein product: CASRSASGEGTQYF.

The chain is built from TRBV7-9 and TRBJ2-7, with a tentative D call TRBD2 (5 bases). From germline, CDR1 is SEHNR and CDR2 FQNEAQ (reference sequence). The CDR3 loop spans 13 amino acids. The V end lost 1 base, the J end lost 4 bases, and 8 bases lay between the germline ends. The CDR3 DNA reads TGTGCCAGCAGCTTAGGGGGAGTGTACGAGCAGTACTTC. It is translated as CASSLGGVYEQYF.

V is TRBV10-3 and J is TRBJ1-6, with unresolved D. This CDR3 region has 13 residues. V was clipped by 8 bases and J by 7 bases, with 12 bases between them. Germline V gene data show CDR1 as ENHRY and CDR2 as SYGVKD. CDR3 residues: CAIGLNTNSPLHF. The CDR3 region has the DNA TGTGCCATCGGGCTGAACACCAATTCACCCCTCCACTTT.

The chain couples TRBV11-2 to TRBJ2-5, with TRBD2 matching over 8 bases. The V gene's germline CDR1 is SGHAT and CDR2 FQNNGV. CDR3 length equals 15 residues. Germline trimming cut 6 bases from V and 5 bases from J; bases unmatched to any gene: 11. As DNA, the CDR3 is TGTGCCAGCAGACGCCCGGGGGGGCGTGTGGAGACCCAGTACTTC. Its protein product is CASRRPGGRVETQYF.